This T cell receptor (beta chain) was recorded in a study of T cells expressing NK-cell markers. About the study: The authors sequenced eight donors, of whom seven were HCMV-seropositive and one was seronegative. Study-level findings and limits: The same clonotypes also predominated in the CD3+CD56-NKG2C+ fraction of a handful of donors.

TCR beta libraries carry UMIs added by 5'RACE template switching. From its re-call of the 5' RACE reads, TCRdb lists each CDR3 protein once, without DNA. Its listing shows roughly 280,000 distinct CDR3 sequences. As to this clonotype: Its antigen is not identified.

The germline V gene encodes CDR1 LNHNV and CDR2 YYDKDF (reference sequence). The CDR3 runs to 18 residues. Input material: blood T cells: a sorted CD56 or NKG2C T cell subset, CD4+ or CD8+ T cells, or bulk PBMC T cells (not recorded which). The genes are TRBV15 and TRBJ2-3; TCRdb reports TRBD2, a call that lacks DNA to check it against. The source is a man between 18 and 29 years old in good health. The CDR3 spells CATSGPGLAGPRTDTQYF.